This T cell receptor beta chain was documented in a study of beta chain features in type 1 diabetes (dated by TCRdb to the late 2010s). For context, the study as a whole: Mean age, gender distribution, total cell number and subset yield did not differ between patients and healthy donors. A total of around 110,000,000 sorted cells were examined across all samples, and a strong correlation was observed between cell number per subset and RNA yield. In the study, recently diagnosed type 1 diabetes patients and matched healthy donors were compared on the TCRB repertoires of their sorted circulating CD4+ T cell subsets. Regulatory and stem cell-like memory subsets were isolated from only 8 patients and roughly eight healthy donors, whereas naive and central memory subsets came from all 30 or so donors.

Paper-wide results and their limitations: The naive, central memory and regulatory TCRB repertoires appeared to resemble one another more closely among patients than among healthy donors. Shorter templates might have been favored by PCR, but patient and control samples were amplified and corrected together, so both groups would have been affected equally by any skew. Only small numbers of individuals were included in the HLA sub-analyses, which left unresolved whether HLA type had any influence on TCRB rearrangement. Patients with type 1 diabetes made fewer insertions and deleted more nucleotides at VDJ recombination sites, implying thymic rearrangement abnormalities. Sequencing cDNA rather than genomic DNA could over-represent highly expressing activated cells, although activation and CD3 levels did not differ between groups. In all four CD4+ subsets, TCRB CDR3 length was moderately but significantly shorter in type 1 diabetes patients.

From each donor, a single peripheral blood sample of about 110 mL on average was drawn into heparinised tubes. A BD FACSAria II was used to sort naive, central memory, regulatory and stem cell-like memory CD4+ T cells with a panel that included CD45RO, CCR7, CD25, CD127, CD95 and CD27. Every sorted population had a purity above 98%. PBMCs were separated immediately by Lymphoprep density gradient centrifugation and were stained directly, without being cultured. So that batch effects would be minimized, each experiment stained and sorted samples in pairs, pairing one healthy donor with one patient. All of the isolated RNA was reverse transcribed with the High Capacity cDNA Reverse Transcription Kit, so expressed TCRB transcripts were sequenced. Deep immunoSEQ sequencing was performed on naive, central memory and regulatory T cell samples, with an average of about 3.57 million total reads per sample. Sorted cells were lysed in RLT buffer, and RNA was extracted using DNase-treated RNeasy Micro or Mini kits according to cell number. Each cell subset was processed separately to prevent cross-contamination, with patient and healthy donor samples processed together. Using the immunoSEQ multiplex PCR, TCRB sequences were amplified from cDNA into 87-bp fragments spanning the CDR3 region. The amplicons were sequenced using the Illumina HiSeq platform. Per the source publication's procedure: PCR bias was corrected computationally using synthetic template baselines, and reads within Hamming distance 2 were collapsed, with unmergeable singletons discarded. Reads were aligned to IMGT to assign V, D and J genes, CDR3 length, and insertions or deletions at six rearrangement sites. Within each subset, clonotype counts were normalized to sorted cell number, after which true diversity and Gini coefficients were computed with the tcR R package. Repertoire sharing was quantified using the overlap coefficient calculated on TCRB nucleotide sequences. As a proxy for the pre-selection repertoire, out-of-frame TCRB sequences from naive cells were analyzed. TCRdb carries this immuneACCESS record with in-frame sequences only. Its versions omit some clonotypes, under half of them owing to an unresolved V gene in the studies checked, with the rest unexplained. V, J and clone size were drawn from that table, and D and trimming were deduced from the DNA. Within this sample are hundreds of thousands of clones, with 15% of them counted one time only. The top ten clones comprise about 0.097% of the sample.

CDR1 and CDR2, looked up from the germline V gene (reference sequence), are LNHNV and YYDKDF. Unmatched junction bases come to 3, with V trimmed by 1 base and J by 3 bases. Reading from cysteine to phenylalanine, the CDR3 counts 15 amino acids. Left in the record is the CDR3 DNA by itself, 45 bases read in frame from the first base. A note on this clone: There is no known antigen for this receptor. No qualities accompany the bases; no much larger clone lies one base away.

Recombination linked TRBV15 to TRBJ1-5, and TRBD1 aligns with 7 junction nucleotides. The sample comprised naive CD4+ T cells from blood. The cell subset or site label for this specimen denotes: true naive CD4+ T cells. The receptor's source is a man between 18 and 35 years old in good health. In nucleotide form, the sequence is TGTGCCACCAGCAGAGGTGACAGGGACAATCAGCCCCAGCATTTT. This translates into CATSRGDRDNQPQHF.